This TCR beta chain was recovered during a study of blood T cell repertoires in COVID-19. Study overall: Acute-phase and convalescent COVID-19 samples originated in the United States, Italy and Spain.

Germline V gene data show CDR1 as SNHLY and CDR2 as FYNNEI. V was pared by 7 bases and J by 5 bases, with 11 bases between. The CDR3 has 13 residues. The table came from immunoSEQ multiplex PCR; TCRdb's copy has only in-frame clones and leaves some out. Of 220,000 or so clones in the sample, 65% to 85% were seen once. This clonotype was obtained from a woman aged 55-70 years with acute or convalescent COVID-19. The rearrangement links TRBV2 to TRBJ2-2, with D perhaps matching TRBD2 (5 bases). Sequenced: peripheral blood. In nucleotides, the CDR3 is TGTGCCAGCATTCCCTGGAGGACCGGGGAGCTGTTTTTT. This translates into CASIPWRTGELFF.